One and the same sample provided the 15 T cell receptor beta chains below, sequenced in a study of T-cell memory formation after mild COVID-19. TCRdb independently ran MiXCR on the 5' RACE reads; one entry per CDR3 protein. The data contain 400,000 to 450,000 distinct CDR3 sequences, roughly 17% of them seen just once; the ten biggest clones take up 20% to 25%. The sequencing sample was made of PBMCs or a T cell subset sorted from them (not recorded which). The receptors originated from a man aged 18 to 29 who had mild COVID-19 (a few samples of this study predate the infection). Cell type and time point are not known.

This clonotype occurred many times. The DNA of the CDR3 is TGTGCCAGCAGTTACTCTGGCAGGTACAATGAGCAGTTCTTC. This encodes CASSYSGRYNEQFF. The chain has TRBV6-2 or TRBV6-3 and TRBJ2-1; D is ambiguous. This CDR3 comprises 14 residues. Looked up from germline, CDR1 is MNHEY and CDR2 is SVGEGT. Trimming shortened V by 0 bases and J by 4 bases, and 7 bases separated the two germline ends.

The CDR3 is CAVQGAGYGYTF. In DNA form, the CDR3 reads TGTGCGGTGCAGGGGGCCGGCTATGGCTACACCTTC. The V gene is TRBV7-6, the J gene TRBJ1-2; 8 positions match TRBD1. Germline values: CDR1 SGHVS, CDR2 FNYEAQ. CDR3 length equals 12 residues.

This clonotype turned up a few times. The chain joins TRBV10-1 to TRBJ2-1; D unresolved. The CDR3 length is 13 residues. Per germline, CDR1 WNHNN and CDR2 SYGVQD (reference sequence). V lost 3 bases, J lost 8 bases, and 11 bases lay in between. The CDR3 here is CASSDLGWDEQFF. The DNA for the CDR3 is TGCGCCAGCAGTGACCTAGGCTGGGATGAGCAGTTCTTC.

This clonotype was counted between two and nine times. The rearrangement joins TRBV30 to TRBJ2-3; D is perhaps TRBD1 (7 bases). CDR3 size: 15 residues. CDR1 is GTSNPN and CDR2 is SVGIG in the germline V gene (reference sequence). Trimming pared 0 bases from V and 5 bases from J, leaving 15 bases between. CDR3 sequence: CAWSVPTGEEDTQYF. In DNA, the CDR3 is TGTGCCTGGAGTGTACCAACAGGGGAGGAAGATACGCAGTATTTT.

A few counts support this clonotype. The chain uses TRBV7-8 and TRBJ2-3; 8 nucleotides align to TRBD2. This CDR3 spans 15 amino acids. Losses at the gene ends were 5 bases for V and 4 bases for J; bases not matched to a gene: 8. In germline, CDR1 is SGHVS, CDR2 FQNEAQ. The CDR3 here is CASSQGGGSADTQYF. DNA for the CDR3: TGTGCCAGCAGCCAAGGCGGGGGGAGCGCAGATACGCAGTATTTT.

The chain joins TRBV10-3 to TRBJ1-5, with TRBD1 identical over 7 bases. The germline CDR1 and CDR2 sequences are ENHRY and SYGVKD. V was pared by 8 bases and J by 9 bases, with 7 bases of the junction left unmatched. This CDR3 spans 12 amino acids. In nucleotides, the CDR3 is TGTGCCATCGGAACAGGGGATGGGCCCCAGCATTTT. The encoded protein is CAIGTGDGPQHF.

There are a few counts of this clonotype. CDR3: CASQSGRFQVQQYF. As DNA, the CDR3 is TGTGCCAGCCAGTCGGGCAGGTTTCAGGTGCAGCAGTACTTC. The V call is TRBV6-6, the J call TRBJ2-7, with D unclear. Per the germline V gene, CDR1 is MNHNY and CDR2 is SVGAGI (reference sequence). CDR3 length equals 14 residues. Trimming took 8 bases from V and 8 from J, leaving 22 bases between them.

This clonotype was counted ten times or more. This chain connects TRBV15 to TRBJ2-2; D gene unclear. This CDR3 has 16 amino acids. The V gene lost 0 bases and the J gene lost 0 bases, with 8 bases spanning the gap. The germline V gene has CDR1 LNHNV and CDR2 YYDKDF (reference sequence). The CDR3 reads CATSRDLGTNTGELFF. For the CDR3, the DNA is TGTGCCACCAGCAGAGATCTGGGAACGAACACCGGGGAGCTGTTTTTT.

This chain links TRBV2 with TRBJ2-5; no definite D call. V was clipped by 6 bases and J by 0 bases, with 11 bases between them. This CDR3 region has 14 residues. In germline, CDR1 is SNHLY, CDR2 FYNNEI. CDR3 nucleotide sequence: TGTGCCAGCAGGCTGCCAGCGTACCAAGAGACCCAGTACTTC. Translating gives CASRLPAYQETQYF. Using reference TRBV2 and TRBJ2-5 for the parts outside the CDR3, the full variable domain is EPEVTQTPSHQVTQMGQEVILRCVPISNHLYFYWYRQILGQKVEFLVSFYNNEISEKSEIFDDQFSVERPDGSNFTLKIRSTKLEDSAMYFCASRLPAYQETQYFGPGTRLLVL.

This chain uses TRBV5-1 with TRBJ1-1, with TRBD1 matching 8 bases. Germline V CDR1 and CDR2: SGHRS, YFSETQ. Unmatched junction bases numbered 12, after V lost 4 bases and J lost 4 bases. There are 16 residues in the CDR3. The CDR3 protein is CASSLGQGGMGTEAFF. CDR3 nucleotide sequence: TGCGCCAGCAGCCTTGGACAGGGCGGTATGGGCACTGAAGCTTTCTTT. The full variable domain, completed using reference TRBV5-1 and TRBJ1-1, is KAGVTQTPRYLIKTRGQQVTLSCSPISGHRSVSWYQQTPGQGLQFLFEYFSETQRNKGNFPGRFSGRQFSNSRSEMNVSTLELGDSALYLCASSLGQGGMGTEAFFGQGTRLTVV.

This clonotype has only a few counts. The chain links TRBV4-2 to TRBJ2-1; perhaps TRBD1 as D (5 bases). The CDR3 is made up of 13 amino acids. The germline V gene encodes CDR1 LGHNA and CDR2 YNFKEQ. V dropped 3 bases and J dropped 10 bases, with 13 bases sitting between them. Written as DNA, the CDR3 is TGTGCCAGCAGCCAGATGACAGAAGGAGAGCAGTTCTTC. This translates into CASSQMTEGEQFF.

This clonotype was counted a few times. J is TRBJ2-1 and V is TRBV5-1; tentatively, D is TRBD1 (6 bases). V lost 4 bases to trimming and J lost 9 bases, with 14 bases between them. This CDR3 spans 13 amino acids. From germline, CDR1 is SGHRS and CDR2 YFSETQ. The CDR3 sequence is CASSGGQTGEQFF. Written as DNA, the CDR3 is TGCGCCAGCAGCGGTGGACAGACAGGTGAGCAGTTCTTC.

This chain links TRBV29-1 with TRBJ2-2; 7 bases fit TRBD1. There are 15 residues in the CDR3. V lost 0 bases and J lost 10; bases outside the gene matches: 11. The germline V gene encodes CDR1 SQVTM and CDR2 ANQGSEA. Written as DNA, the CDR3 is TGCAGCGTTGAAGACGGGGACAGAGTAGCCGTGGAGCTGTTTTTT. Amino acid sequence: CSVEDGDRVAVELFF.

This chain links TRBV10-3 with TRBJ2-7; no clear D. The V gene's germline CDR1 is ENHRY and CDR2 SYGVKD. This CDR3 region has 14 residues. V was trimmed by 8 bases and J by 2 bases, leaving 16 bases between them. The CDR3: CAISGPRRAYEQYF. In DNA, the CDR3 is TGTGCCATCTCTGGGCCACGGAGAGCCTACGAGCAGTACTTC.

V usage is TRBV20-1 and J usage is TRBJ2-3; D gene unclear. The CDR3 consists of 15 residues. The ends were cut back, 0 bases at V and 4 bases at J, with 14 bases in the middle. Germline V CDR1 and CDR2: DFQATT, SNEGSKA (reference sequence). The CDR3: CSARDRFRLSDTQYF. In nucleotides, the CDR3 is TGCAGTGCTAGAGATCGTTTTAGGTTATCAGATACGCAGTATTTT.